These 13 T cell receptor beta chains originate from one sample sequenced in a study of OX40 agonist ivuxolimab in advanced cancers. Produced via immunoSEQ multiplex PCR; TCRdb's table is partial and in-frame only. The table has approximately 60,000 clones, 84% seen once. The sequencing here drew on CD4+ or CD8+ T cells sorted from blood, taken in a trial of the OX40 agonist ivuxolimab. The receptors shown here come from an adult with an advanced solid tumor such as melanoma, head and neck, liver or kidney cancer.

This clone was recorded a few times. At one boundary the junction diverges from the germline segment, which might be a read error. CDR3 DNA sequence: TGTGCTAGCAGCAGGGACAAGAACACTGAAGCTTTCTTT. Amino acids: CASSRDKNTEAFF. The chain combines TRBV7-7 with TRBJ1-1; possibly TRBD1 for D (6 bases). The CDR3 runs 13 residues. The germline V gene encodes CDR1 SSHAT and CDR2 FNYEAQ (reference sequence).

The V gene is TRBV7-2, the J gene TRBJ2-7; TRBD2 matches at 13 bases. From germline, CDR1 is SGHTA and CDR2 FQGNSA. This CDR3 comprises 16 residues. With V trimmed by 5 bases and J by 3 bases, 7 bases remained unmatched. The DNA for the CDR3 is TGTGCCAGCAGCCGCACCGGACTAGCGGGAGACTACGAGCAGTACTTC. Translation: CASSRTGLAGDYEQYF. The variable domain in full, completed from reference TRBV7-2 and TRBJ2-7, reads GAGVSQSPSNKVTEKGKDVELRCDPISGHTALYWYRQSLGQGLEFLIYFQGNSAPDKSGLPSDRFSAERTGGSVSTLTIQRTQQEDSAVYLCASSRTGLAGDYEQYFGPGTRLTVT.

The chain combines TRBV19 with TRBJ1-5; D might be TRBD1 (5 bases). CDR1 LNHDA and CDR2 SQIVND come from the germline V gene (reference sequence). The V gene lost 4 bases and the J gene lost 3 bases, with 13 bases spanning the gap. The CDR3 is made up of 15 amino acids. The CDR3, as DNA: TGTGCCAGTAGTAACCAACGGGGACCCAATCAGCCCCAGCATTTT. It is translated as CASSNQRGPNQPQHF.

The J gene is TRBJ2-7, the V gene TRBV5-5; D not resolved. This CDR3 is 13 amino acids long. Germline assignment: CDR1 SGHKS and CDR2 YYEKEE (reference sequence). With 1 base removed from V and 5 bases from J, the gap between germline ends came to 10 bases. DNA for the CDR3: TGTGCCAGCAGCTTGAGTTCTGGGAACGAGCAGTACTTC. Translating it yields CASSLSSGNEQYF.

The chain has TRBV5-1 and TRBJ2-2, with 16 positions matching TRBD2. The CDR3 covers 17 residues. The V gene end was trimmed by 3 bases and the J gene end by 4 bases; junction bases not matched to a gene: 3. In germline, CDR1 is SGHRS, CDR2 YFSETQ. The CDR3 bases are TGCGCCAGCAGCTCGGGACTAGCGGGAGGGACCACCGGGGAGCTGTTTTTT. It yields the protein CASSSGLAGGTTGELFF.

For this clone: One end of the junction is discordant with germline, which a read error may explain. The chain recombines TRBV7-7 with TRBJ2-5, with D tentatively TRBD1 (6 bases). Germline CDR1 is SSHAT and CDR2 is FNYEAQ (reference sequence). This CDR3 region has 13 residues. The CDR3 DNA sequence: TGTGCTAGCAGCTTAGCACAGGGCGGGACCCAGTACTTC. Amino acid sequence: CASSLAQGGTQYF.

The chain combines TRBV18 with TRBJ1-2, with D uncertain. Trimming took 2 bases from V and 2 from J, leaving 9 bases between them. CDR3 size: 14 residues. The germline V gene encodes CDR1 KGHSH and CDR2 LQKENI. DNA of the CDR3: TGTGCCAGCTCACCAGCAGGAGGGAACTATGGCTACACCTTC. Residues: CASSPAGGNYGYTF. Complete variable domain (other parts from reference TRBV18 and TRBJ1-2): NAGVMQNPRHLVRRRGQEARLRCSPMKGHSHVYWYRQLPEEGLKFMVYLQKENIIDESGMPKERFSAEFPKEGPSILRIQQVVRGDSAAYFCASSPAGGNYGYTFGSGTRLTVV.

The V gene is TRBV7-9, the J gene TRBJ1-1; TRBD1 aligns across 8 bases. CDR3 length equals 15 residues. Germline trimming cut 5 bases from V and 3 bases from J; bases unmatched to any gene: 8. Germline assignment: CDR1 SEHNR and CDR2 FQNEAQ (reference sequence). The CDR3 region has the DNA TGTGCCAGCAGCCCTCACCCGGACAGGGACACTGAAGCTTTCTTT. Protein: CASSPHPDRDTEAFF.

The chain carries TRBV2 and TRBJ2-7; no clear D gene. Trimming cost V 5 bases and J 7 bases, with 12 bases left between them. CDR1 and CDR2 (germline): SNHLY, FYNNEI. The CDR3 has 12 amino acids. The CDR3 bases are TGTGCCAGCAGTCTAACCTTGGGAGAGCAGTACTTC. Translation gives CASSLTLGEQYF.

The CDR3 nucleotides read TGTGCCAGTAGTATCGGAGGGTCAGAGACCCAGTACTTC. The encoded protein is CASSIGGSETQYF. J is TRBJ2-5 and V is TRBV19, with TRBD2 as a possible D gene (6 bases). The CDR3 spans 13 residues. V gave up 3 bases and J gave up 4 bases, with 9 bases separating them. CDR1 LNHDA and CDR2 SQIVND come from the germline V gene (reference sequence).

CDR3 nucleotide sequence: TGTGCCAGCAGCTTAAGGGGATTCGAAACCCAGTACTTC. It yields the protein CASSLRGFETQYF. The chain joins TRBV7-3 to TRBJ2-5, with unresolved D. The V end was cut by 1 base, the J end by 8 bases, with 11 bases between. CDR3 size: 13 residues. CDR1 is SGHTA, CDR2 FQGTGA, per germline.

This clone showed up just once. V is TRBV27 and J is TRBJ1-2; tentatively, D is TRBD1 (5 bases). The V end was cut by 2 bases, the J end by 4 bases, with 14 bases between. Per the germline V gene, CDR1 is MNHEY and CDR2 is SMNVEV (reference sequence). This CDR3 region has 15 residues. CDR3 sequence (DNA): TGTGCCAGCAGTTTAAGGCCGTGGGACGGCTATGGCTACACCTTC. This codes for CASSLRPWDGYGYTF.

This chain joins TRBV5-1 and TRBJ2-3, with 9 bases identical to TRBD2. The J segment lost 2 bases and the V segment lost 5 bases, leaving 3 bases of the junction unmatched. Germline V CDR1 and CDR2: SGHRS, YFSETQ. CDR3 length: 14 residues. In nucleotides, the CDR3 is TGCGCCAGCAGACCTAGCGGGGTCACAGATACGCAGTATTTT. Its protein is CASRPSGVTDTQYF.